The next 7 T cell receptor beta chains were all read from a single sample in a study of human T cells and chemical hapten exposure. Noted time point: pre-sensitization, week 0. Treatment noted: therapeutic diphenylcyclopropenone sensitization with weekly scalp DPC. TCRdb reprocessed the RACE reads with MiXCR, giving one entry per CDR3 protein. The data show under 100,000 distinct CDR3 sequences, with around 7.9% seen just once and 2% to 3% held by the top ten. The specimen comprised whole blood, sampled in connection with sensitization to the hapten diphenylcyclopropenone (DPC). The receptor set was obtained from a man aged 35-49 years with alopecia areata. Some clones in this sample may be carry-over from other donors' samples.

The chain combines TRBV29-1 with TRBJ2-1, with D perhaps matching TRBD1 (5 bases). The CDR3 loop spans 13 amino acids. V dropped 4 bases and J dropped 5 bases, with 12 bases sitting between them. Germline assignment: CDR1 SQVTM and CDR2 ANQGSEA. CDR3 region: CSVGKGSHNEQFF. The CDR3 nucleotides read TGCAGCGTTGGGAAGGGGTCCCACAATGAGCAGTTCTTC.

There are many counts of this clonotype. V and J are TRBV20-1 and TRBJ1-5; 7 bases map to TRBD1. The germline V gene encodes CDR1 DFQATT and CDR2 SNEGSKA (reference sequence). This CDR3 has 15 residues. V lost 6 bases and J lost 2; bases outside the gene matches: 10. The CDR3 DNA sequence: TGCAGTGCGCCACAGGGGCAGTTTGGCAATCAGCCCCAGCATTTT. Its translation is CSAPQGQFGNQPQHF.

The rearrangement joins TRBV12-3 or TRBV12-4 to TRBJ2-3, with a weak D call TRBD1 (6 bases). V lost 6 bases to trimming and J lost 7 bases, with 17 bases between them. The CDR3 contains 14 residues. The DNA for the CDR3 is TGTGCCAGCAGCTCTACAGGGAGTGGGAATACGCAGTATTTT. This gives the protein CASSSTGSGNTQYF.

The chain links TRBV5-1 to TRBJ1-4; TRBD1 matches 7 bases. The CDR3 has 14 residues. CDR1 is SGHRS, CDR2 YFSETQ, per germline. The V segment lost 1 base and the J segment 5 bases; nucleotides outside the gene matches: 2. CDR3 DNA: TGCGCCAGCAGCTTGTCGGACAGGAATGAAAAACTGTTTTTT. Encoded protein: CASSLSDRNEKLFF.

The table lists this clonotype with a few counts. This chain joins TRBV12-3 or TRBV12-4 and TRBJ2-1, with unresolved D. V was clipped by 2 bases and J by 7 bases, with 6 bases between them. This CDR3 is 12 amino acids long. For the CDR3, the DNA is TGTGCCAGCAGTTTACGGGTTAATGAGCAGTTCTTC. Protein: CASSLRVNEQFF.

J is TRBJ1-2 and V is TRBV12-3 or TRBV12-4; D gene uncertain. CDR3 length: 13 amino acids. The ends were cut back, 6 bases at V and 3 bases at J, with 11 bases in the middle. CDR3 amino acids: CASSPRQDYGYTF. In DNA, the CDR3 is TGTGCCAGCAGCCCCCGTCAGGACTATGGCTACACCTTC.

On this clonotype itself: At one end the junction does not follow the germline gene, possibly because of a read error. This chain's CDR3 is CASSLVGDSYNEQFF. CDR3 in DNA: TGCGCCAGCAGTTTGGTGGGAGACTCCTACAATGAGCAGTTCTTC. The chain uses TRBV5-1 and TRBJ2-1; TRBD2 might be the D (5 bases). Germline V gene lookup returns CDR1 SGHRS and CDR2 YFSETQ. The CDR3 is 15 amino acids.